The 19 T cell receptor beta chains below were found in one sample sequenced in a study of human T cells and chemical hapten exposure. TCRdb redid the calling of the RACE reads with MiXCR, one entry per CDR3 protein. The table shows approximately 77,000 distinct CDR3 sequences, with roughly 15% occurring only once. Specified time point: pre-sensitization, week 0. Documented treatment: therapeutic diphenylcyclopropenone sensitization with weekly scalp DPC. Specimen: whole blood, collected in connection with sensitization to the hapten diphenylcyclopropenone (DPC). Receptors were obtained from a woman aged 45-65 years with alopecia areata. Some clones in this sample may be carry-over from other donors' samples.

This clonotype turned up a few times. The chain couples TRBV3-1 to TRBJ1-1; possibly TRBD1 for D (5 bases). CDR3 length equals 17 residues. CDR1 LGHDT and CDR2 YNNKEL come from the germline V gene (reference sequence). Between the trimmed V and J ends, which lost 0 bases and 6 bases, there was a span of 20 bases. CDR3 DNA: TGTGCCAGCAGCCAAGATGCCCTCCCCCGACAGTTCCCTGAAGCTTTCTTT. It translates to CASSQDALPRQFPEAFF.

This chain uses TRBV12-3 or TRBV12-4 with TRBJ2-7; D is perhaps TRBD1 (6 bases). This CDR3 contains 15 residues. The germline V and J ends were trimmed by 1 base and 2 bases, with 12 bases remaining between them. The CDR3 reads CASSLVRGRPYEQYF. CDR3 nucleotides: TGTGCCAGCAGTTTAGTCAGGGGCAGACCCTACGAGCAGTACTTC.

This clonotype was detected ten times or more. The chain recombines TRBV15 with TRBJ2-6; D is possibly TRBD2 (5 bases). Trimming cost V 5 bases and J 0 bases, with 8 bases left between them. The germline V gene encodes CDR1 LNHNV and CDR2 YYDKDF (reference sequence). The CDR3 loop spans 15 amino acids. CDR3 amino acids: CATSEGHSGANVLTF. The CDR3 DNA reads TGTGCCACCAGCGAGGGTCACTCTGGGGCCAACGTCCTGACTTTC.

This clonotype was recorded a few times. The rearrangement links TRBV5-5 to TRBJ2-1; 12 bases are shared with TRBD2. Germline V gene lookup returns CDR1 SGHKS and CDR2 YYEKEE (reference sequence). The junction had 4 bases not matched to a gene; V was cut back by 1 base and J by 8 bases. The CDR3 is 15 residues long. The CDR3, as DNA: TGTGCCAGCAGCTTGTGGACTAGCGGGACGGATGAGCAGTTCTTC. Amino acids: CASSLWTSGTDEQFF.

The V call is TRBV4-3, the J call TRBJ2-7, with D tentatively TRBD2 (6 bases). The germline V gene has CDR1 LGHNA and CDR2 YSLEER. This CDR3 is 17 amino acids long. V shed 2 bases and J shed 0 bases, with 17 bases lying between them. CDR3 DNA sequence: TGCGCCAGCAGCCAACCCGAGGGGCGGGGAAGCTCCTACGAGCAGTACTTC. Amino acid sequence: CASSQPEGRGSSYEQYF.

This clonotype was found a few times. This chain links TRBV4-1 with TRBJ1-2, with D maybe TRBD1 (5 bases). The CDR3 runs 15 residues. V was pared by 0 bases and J by 8 bases, with 16 bases between. From germline, CDR1 is MGHRA and CDR2 YSYEKL. The CDR3 DNA reads as TGCGCCAGCAGCCAAGATTCATCGGCAGGGCGAGGCTACACCTTC. Its translation: CASSQDSSAGRGYTF.

This clonotype was picked up many times. The V call is TRBV10-2, the J call TRBJ2-2, with 11 bases that match TRBD2. CDR3 length: 15 amino acids. Trimming removed 8 bases from V and 5 bases from J; junction bases left unmatched: 7. Germline values: CDR1 WSHSY, CDR2 SAAADI. The CDR3, as DNA: TGCGCCAGCGGGTTAGCGGGAGGGCCAACCGGGGAGCTGTTTTTT. Encoded protein: CASGLAGGPTGELFF.

This clonotype was counted a few times. V usage is TRBV27 and J usage is TRBJ1-6, with 9 bases that match TRBD1. The CDR3 runs to 18 residues. The junction had 17 bases not matched to a gene; V was cut back by 7 bases and J by 7 bases. Germline lookup yields CDR1 MNHEY and CDR2 SMNVEV (reference sequence). Written as DNA, the CDR3 is TGTGCCAGCAACCCGGGACAGGGCGCCCCAAAAGTAAATTCACCCCTCCACTTT. It yields the protein CASNPGQGAPKVNSPLHF.

The rearrangement uses TRBV27 and TRBJ2-3, with TRBD1 as a possible D gene (5 bases). The CDR3 consists of 14 residues. The germline V gene has CDR1 MNHEY and CDR2 SMNVEV (reference sequence). The germline V and J ends were trimmed by 5 bases and 4 bases, with 13 bases remaining between them. As DNA, the CDR3 is TGTGCCAGCAGTGGACATCTTGGCGCAGATACGCAGTATTTT. Translated: CASSGHLGADTQYF.

The chain combines TRBV2 with TRBJ2-2; no clear D. CDR1 is SNHLY, CDR2 FYNNEI, per germline. The V end was cut by 6 bases, the J end by 0 bases, with 14 bases between. The CDR3 has 16 amino acids. The CDR3 reads CASSATRSANTGELFF. The CDR3 nucleotides read TGTGCCAGCAGCGCTACACGGAGCGCGAACACCGGGGAGCTGTTTTTT.

The chain has TRBV4-3 and TRBJ1-5; D unresolved. Looked up from germline, CDR1 is LGHNA and CDR2 is YSLEER. The CDR3 totals 15 residues. With 3 bases removed from V and 5 bases from J, the gap between germline ends came to 14 bases. Written as DNA, the CDR3 is TGCGCCAGCAGCCAGGGATGGGATTTTGATCAGCCCCAGCATTTT. Its protein product is CASSQGWDFDQPQHF.

This clonotype came up a few times. The V and J genes are TRBV2 and TRBJ2-7; D remains ambiguous. Germline loops: CDR1 SNHLY, CDR2 FYNNEI. The length of the CDR3 is 14 residues. The ends were cut back, 3 bases at V and 3 bases at J, with 12 bases in the middle. The CDR3 DNA reads TGTGCCAGCAGTGAGTCCAGTCCCCTCTACGAGCAGTACTTC. Translation: CASSESSPLYEQYF.

The chain uses TRBV4-3 and TRBJ2-2; 7 bases match TRBD1. The V and J ends lost 4 bases and 7 bases, in that order; junction bases with no gene match: 12. Germline V gene sequence: CDR1 LGHNA, CDR2 YSLEER. The CDR3 is 16 amino acids. In nucleotides, the CDR3 is TGCGCCAGCAGCCTTACACCGGGACAGATAGTCGGGGAGCTGTTTTTT. The encoded protein is CASSLTPGQIVGELFF.

The chain carries TRBV27 and TRBJ1-5; D perhaps matches TRBD1 (6 bases). CDR1 is MNHEY, CDR2 SMNVEV, per germline (reference sequence). V lost 5 bases and J 6 bases, leaving 20 bases between the germline ends. CDR3 length equals 16 residues. CDR3 region: CASSPLFVGGLQPQHF. DNA for the CDR3: TGTGCCAGCAGTCCCCTTTTTGTGGGGGGGCTTCAGCCCCAGCATTTT.

The chain recombines TRBV5-1 with TRBJ2-7; D is ambiguous. The V gene's germline CDR1 is SGHRS and CDR2 YFSETQ. This CDR3 contains 13 residues. V was shortened by 1 base and J by 0 bases, with 5 bases between the two germline ends. The CDR3 bases are TGCGCCAGCAGCTTGTCCAGCTCCTACGAGCAGTACTTC. This sequence encodes CASSLSSSYEQYF.

The chain couples TRBV2 to TRBJ2-2; D is possibly TRBD1 (5 bases). The germline gives CDR1 SNHLY, CDR2 FYNNEI. The CDR3 runs 14 residues. V was shortened by 7 bases and J by 2 bases, with 11 bases between the two germline ends. Here the CDR3 reads CASKSRTNTGELFF. CDR3 DNA sequence: TGTGCCAGCAAAAGTAGGACAAACACCGGGGAGCTGTTTTTT.

This clonotype was counted between two and nine times. This chain joins TRBV6-2 or TRBV6-3 and TRBJ2-5; no clear D gene. Germline CDR1 is MNHEY and CDR2 is SVGEGT. This CDR3 spans 11 amino acids. V shed 2 bases and J shed 7 bases, with 5 bases lying between them. The CDR3 DNA reads TGTGCCAGCAGTTACGACGGGACCCAGTACTTC. Its protein product is CASSYDGTQYF.

The J gene is TRBJ2-2, the V gene TRBV12-3 or TRBV12-4; the match to TRBD1 covers 7 bases. The CDR3 has 16 residues. V was pared by 5 bases and J by 5 bases, with 11 bases of the junction left unmatched. This CDR3 is CASSPNTPTGTGELFF. In DNA, the CDR3 is TGTGCCAGCAGTCCAAACACTCCGACAGGGACCGGGGAGCTGTTTTTT.

The gene calls are TRBV6-1 and TRBJ2-3, with 10 nucleotides matching TRBD2. Germline V gene data show CDR1 as MNHNS and CDR2 as SASEGT. This CDR3 has 16 amino acids. V lost 10 bases and J lost 2; bases outside the gene matches: 12. The CDR3 sequence is CATRLNSGRTTDTQYF. CDR3 in DNA: TGTGCCACCCGATTAAATAGCGGGAGGACCACAGATACGCAGTATTTT.